Reported below is one TCR beta chain. Its cognate antigen is unknown. The data are from a study of identical twins. TCRdb re-called the 5' RACE reads through MiXCR, storing one row per CDR3 protein. The sample shows approximately 620,000 distinct CDR3 sequences, over 8.5% of them seen only once. Study-level points and caveats: Surplus twin overlap in beta out-of-frame sequences was less pronounced. Modeled out-of-frame TCR alpha sharing in monozygotic twins fell below observed levels. Analyses of zero insertions could be partly confounded by invariant MAIT and iNKT cells.

Germline V gene data show CDR1 as SGHVS and CDR2 as FQNEAQ. The V segment lost 4 bases and the J segment 1 base; nucleotides outside the gene matches: 9. The CDR3 is made up of 17 amino acids. These same data were also listed under a study on yellow fever vaccine responses in identical twins. According to that study: Twin vaccine T cell responses reportedly seemed partly convergent, partly personalized.

This receptor was obtained from a woman younger than 35 in good health. Specimen: PBMCs. J is TRBJ1-1 and V is TRBV7-8, with 10 bases that match TRBD1. The DNA for the CDR3 is TGTGCCAGCAGCTCTAGGACAGGGGGAGATCGGAACACTGAAGCTTTCTTT. This gives the protein CASSSRTGGDRNTEAFF. The whole variable domain, filled in from reference TRBV7-8 and TRBJ1-1, reads GAGVSQSPRYKVAKRGQDVALRCDPISGHVSLFWYQQALGQGPEFLTYFQNEAQLDKSGLPSDRFFAERPEGSVSTLKIQRTQQEDSAVYLCASSSRTGGDRNTEAFFGQGTRLTVV.